This T cell receptor (beta chain) was found in a study of T cells after yellow fever vaccination. There are a few counts of this clonotype. The CDR3 is 17 residues long. V trimming: 3 bases; J trimming: 1 base; junction bases outside the gene matches: 9. MiXCR was run by TCRdb on the 5' RACE reads, yielding one entry per CDR3 protein. The table has just over 250,000 distinct CDR3 sequences, around 4.9% seen once; the top ten hold more than 3%. Sample: CD4+ T cells sorted from PBMCs, taken on the day of the yellow fever booster vaccination. This chain joins TRBV12-3 or TRBV12-4 and TRBJ2-1; 7 bases are a match to TRBD2. This TCR came from a man between 18 and 35 years old who received the YFV17D yellow fever vaccine. CDR3 bases: TGTGCCAGCAGTTTCCCCTCCAGTAGCGGGTCCTACAATGAGCAGTTCTTC. This gives the protein CASSFPSSSGSYNEQFF.